This T cell receptor (beta chain) was recovered during a study of cytomegalovirus exposure and HLA in healthy donors. The PCR had 60 Vbeta and 13 Jbeta primers. Sequenced by immunoSEQ multiplex PCR; TCRdb stores in-frame clones only, minus some. The sample shows around 63,000 clones, about four fifths of them seen only once. The CDR3 has 13 residues. CDR1 SGHAT and CDR2 FQNNGV come from the germline V gene. Study-level results: In a later analysis, the majority of CMV-associated beta chains seemingly showed HLA restriction. The authors later found TCR association rates varying by HLA locus, with DRB1 most and HLA-C fewest. Using a false discovery rate of 0.05, a later analysis showed that 16,951 TCR beta sequences were associated with HLA alleles.

Turning to this clone: Its cognate antigen is unknown. Sequence at one end of the junction differs from germline and may be a read error.

The sample taken for sequencing was PBMCs. The chain is built from TRBV11-2 and TRBJ1-1, with D unclear. The sequence came from a woman in her twenties or thirties in good health and CMV-seronegative. CDR3 residues: CASSLDVNTEAFF. In nucleotides, the CDR3 is TGTGCCAGCAGCCTAGACGTAAACACTGAAGCTTTCTTT.